This passage covers 18 T cell receptor beta chains from one sample sequenced in a study of blood T cell repertoires in COVID-19. Profiled with immunoSEQ multiplex PCR; TCRdb holds only in-frame clones, not every one. This sample has around 67,000 clones, with 87% found just once. The sequenced sample was peripheral blood. These receptor sequences come from a woman aged 80 or older with acute or convalescent COVID-19.

The rearrangement uses TRBV6-2 or TRBV6-3 and TRBJ2-1; 9 positions agree with TRBD2. Trimming at V came to 0 bases and at J to 7 bases, leaving 10 bases not matched to a gene. CDR1 and CDR2 (germline): MNHEY, SVGEGT. This CDR3 is built from 17 residues. CDR3 sequence (DNA): TGTGCCAGCAGTTACTCGCTGACTAGCGGTCTTTCGAATGAGCAGTTCTTC. Translated: CASSYSLTSGLSNEQFF.

The V call is TRBV19, the J call TRBJ1-1; 8 bases agree with TRBD1. V shed 5 bases and J 7 bases; nucleotides not matched to a gene: 9. The CDR3 is 14 residues long. CDR1 and CDR2 from the germline V gene are LNHDA and SQIVND (reference sequence). The CDR3 loop reads CASSFRRGLGEAFF. As DNA, the CDR3 is TGTGCCAGTAGTTTCCGCAGGGGGCTGGGTGAAGCTTTCTTT.

This clone appeared once. This rearrangement joins TRBV28 to TRBJ1-5, with unresolved D. V was cut by 6 bases and J by 1 base, with 10 bases left in between. The CDR3 is 14 residues long. The germline gives CDR1 MDHEN, CDR2 SYDVKM. CDR3 sequence: CASSLTGSNQPQHF. In DNA, the CDR3 is TGTGCCAGCAGCCTGACTGGAAGCAATCAGCCCCAGCATTTT. Drawing the rest from reference TRBV28 and TRBJ1-5, the complete variable domain is DVKVTQSSRYLVKRTGEKVFLECVQDMDHENMFWYRQDPGLGLRLIYFSYDVKMKEKGDIPEGYSVSREKKERFSLILESASTNQTSMYLCASSLTGSNQPQHFGDGTRLSIL.

Of note for this clone: This likely came from a read error, as a far larger clone is one base away. This chain connects TRBV7-9 to TRBJ2-7, with TRBD2 identical over 9 bases. The trim removed 5 bases at V and 0 bases at J, leaving 2 bases unmatched. The germline CDR1 and CDR2 sequences are SEHNR and FQNEAQ (reference sequence). CDR3 length equals 14 residues. CDR3 nucleotides: TGTGCCAGCAGCGTTAGCGGGAGCTCCTACGAGCAGTACTTC. Encoded protein: CASSVSGSSYEQYF.

In DNA, the CDR3 is TGTGCCACCAGCAGAGGGGGCCCAGGCACTGAAGCTTTCTTT. Translation gives CATSRGGPGTEAFF. The chain carries TRBV15 and TRBJ1-1, with a tentative D call TRBD1 (5 bases). CDR3 length equals 14 residues. Germline CDR1 is LNHNV and CDR2 is YYDKDF (reference sequence). Trimming removed 1 base at V and 4 bases at J, with 10 bases between.

The genes are TRBV18 and TRBJ2-7, with TRBD2 matching 9 bases. The length of the CDR3 is 17 residues. Germline assignment: CDR1 KGHSH and CDR2 LQKENI. After removal of 3 bases from V and 3 bases from J, the junction contained 12 bases not matched to a gene. CDR3 nucleotide sequence: TGTGCCAGCTCACCTATAATGGAGACTAGCGGTTTCTACGAGCAGTACTTC. It encodes CASSPIMETSGFYEQYF.

The chain employs TRBV5-4 and TRBJ1-1; weak D call: TRBD1 (5 bases). V was pared by 5 bases and J by 3 bases, with 14 bases between. CDR3 size: 14 residues. Germline V CDR1 and CDR2: SGHNT, YYREEE (reference sequence). CDR3 protein: CASRGGVWDTEAFF. In nucleotides, the CDR3 is TGTGCCAGCAGGGGGGGGGTTTGGGACACTGAAGCTTTCTTT. Variable domain in full (rest from reference TRBV5-4 and TRBJ1-1): ETGVTQSPTHLIKTRGQQVTLRCSSQSGHNTVSWYQQALGQGPQFIFQYYREEENGRGNFPPRFSGLQFPNYSSELNVNALELDDSALYLCASRGGVWDTEAFFGQGTRLTVV.

This sequence joins TRBV9 and TRBJ2-7, with 9 positions matching TRBD1. J was trimmed by 5 bases and V by 3 bases; bases with no gene match: 6. The CDR3 sequence is 14 residues long. Germline CDR1 is SGDLS and CDR2 is YYNGEE. CDR3 sequence (DNA): TGTGCCAGCAGCGGCAACAGGGGGCCTAACGAGCAGTACTTC. Its protein is CASSGNRGPNEQYF.

In DNA form, the CDR3 reads TGTGCCAGCCAACCCAGCGGGAGAGGGAACGAGCAGTACTTC. Protein sequence: CASQPSGRGNEQYF. V is TRBV6-6 and J is TRBJ2-7, with 8 nucleotides matching TRBD2. Germline assignment: CDR1 MNHNY and CDR2 SVGAGI (reference sequence). V lost 8 bases, J lost 5 bases, and 11 bases stayed unmatched. This CDR3 has 14 residues.

This clone was found a few times. This chain links TRBV6-6 with TRBJ2-1; D is perhaps TRBD2 (6 bases). Germline loops: CDR1 MNHNY, CDR2 SVGAGI (reference sequence). The V end was cut by 6 bases, the J end by 0 bases, with 15 bases between. The CDR3 loop spans 16 amino acids. In nucleotides, the CDR3 is TGTGCCAGCAGACCCACTAGCTTTAGCTCCTACAATGAGCAGTTCTTC. Protein: CASRPTSFSSYNEQFF.

V and J are TRBV11-2 and TRBJ1-4, with a weak D call TRBD1 (5 bases). The CDR3 sequence is 16 residues long. The ends were cut back, 5 bases at V and 4 bases at J, with 17 bases in the middle. Looked up from germline, CDR1 is SGHAT and CDR2 is FQNNGV. In DNA, the CDR3 is TGTGCCAGCAGCCCAAAACGGGGGGGTTTTAATGAAAAACTGTTTTTT. Translation: CASSPKRGGFNEKLFF. The full variable domain, in which reference TRBV11-2 and TRBJ1-4 provide the parts outside the CDR3, is EAGVAQSPRYKIIEKRQSVAFWCNPISGHATLYWYQQILGQGPKLLIQFQNNGVVDDSQLPKDRFSAERLKGVDSTLKIQPAKLEDSAVYLCASSPKRGGFNEKLFFGSGTQLSVL.

CDR3 protein: CSAEPPTGPQRGYTF. CDR3 DNA: TGCAGCGCTGAGCCCCCAACCGGGCCTCAGCGGGGCTACACCTTC. The genes are TRBV29-1 and TRBJ1-2, with D unclear. Trimming removed 7 bases from V and 8 bases from J, with 26 bases in between. The V gene's germline CDR1 is SQVTM and CDR2 ANQGSEA. This CDR3 region has 15 residues.

The CDR3 sequence: CASTGLAGGRFRDEQFF. The CDR3, as DNA: TGTGCCAGCACGGGACTAGCGGGGGGGCGGTTTAGGGATGAGCAGTTCTTC. The chain has TRBV25-1 and TRBJ2-1; 16 bases fit TRBD2. The CDR3 is made up of 17 amino acids. Germline CDR1 reads MGHDK; CDR2 reads SYGVNS. The junction had 11 bases not matched to a gene; V was cut back by 7 bases and J by 8 bases.

The rearrangement links TRBV28 to TRBJ1-5; no definite D call. The CDR3 is made up of 12 amino acids. Trimming took off 7 bases at V and 0 bases at J, with 4 bases between the two ends. Germline CDR1 is MDHEN and CDR2 is SYDVKM. The CDR3 DNA reads as TGTGCCAGCACCGTTAGCAATCAGCCCCAGCATTTT. It is translated as CASTVSNQPQHF.

The chain recombines TRBV11-3 with TRBJ1-1; D is possibly TRBD1 (6 bases). Trimming took off 1 base at V and 6 bases at J, with 18 bases between the two ends. The CDR3 is 16 amino acids. The germline CDR1 and CDR2 sequences are SGHNT and YENEEA. The CDR3 spells CASSLGRGATRAEAFF. CDR3 DNA: TGTGCCAGCAGCTTAGGTCGGGGGGCTACTAGGGCTGAAGCTTTCTTT. Full variable domain (rest looked up from reference TRBV11-3 and TRBJ1-1): EAGVVQSPRYKIIEKKQPVAFWCNPISGHNTLYWYLQNLGQGPELLIRYENEEAVDDSQLPKDRFSAERLKGVDSTLKIQPAELGDSAVYLCASSLGRGATRAEAFFGQGTRLTVV.

This chain joins TRBV11-3 and TRBJ1-1, with 7 bases matching TRBD1. Germline assignment: CDR1 SGHNT and CDR2 YENEEA. The CDR3 loop spans 13 amino acids. After removal of 6 bases from V and 2 bases from J, the junction contained 3 bases not matched to a gene. In DNA form, the CDR3 reads TGTGCCAGCAGTAGACAGGGTAACACTGAAGCTTTCTTT. This gives the protein CASSRQGNTEAFF.

The chain couples TRBV6-5 to TRBJ1-6; D call uncertain. Between the trimmed V and J ends, which lost 6 bases and 14 bases, there was a span of 11 bases. Per the germline V gene, CDR1 is MNHEY and CDR2 is SVGAGI. The CDR3 has 11 amino acids. In nucleotides, the CDR3 is TGTGCCAGCAGGCAGAGAGGGACCCTCCACTTT. It yields the protein CASRQRGTLHF.

The genes are TRBV5-1 and TRBJ2-5, with unresolved D. Germline values: CDR1 SGHRS, CDR2 YFSETQ. The CDR3 loop spans 15 amino acids. V lost 0 bases and J 0 bases, leaving 9 bases between the germline ends. The CDR3 region has the DNA TGCGCCAGCAGCTTGGAAACCGGGTACCAAGAGACCCAGTACTTC. It translates to CASSLETGYQETQYF.